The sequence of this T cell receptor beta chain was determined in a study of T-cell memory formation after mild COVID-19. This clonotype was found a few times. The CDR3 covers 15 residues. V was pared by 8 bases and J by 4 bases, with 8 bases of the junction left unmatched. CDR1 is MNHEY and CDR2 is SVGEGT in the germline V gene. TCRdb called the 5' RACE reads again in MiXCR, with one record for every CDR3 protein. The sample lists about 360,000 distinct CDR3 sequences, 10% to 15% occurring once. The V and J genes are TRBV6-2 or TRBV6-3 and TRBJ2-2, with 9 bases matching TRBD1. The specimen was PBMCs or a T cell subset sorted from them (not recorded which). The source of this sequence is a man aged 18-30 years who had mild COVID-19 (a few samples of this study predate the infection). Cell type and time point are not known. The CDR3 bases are TGTGCCAGCTCCTCACAGGGGGCGCCCACCGGGGAGCTGTTTTTT. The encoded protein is CASSSQGAPTGELFF.